This T cell receptor (beta chain) was captured in a study of memory CD4+ T cells and cytomegalovirus serostatus (dated by TCRdb to the late 2010s). For context, the study as a whole: The cohort comprised roughly 35 healthy Belgian adults, 9 CMV seropositive and some 24 CMV seronegative. CD4+ memory TCRbeta repertoires of a Belgian cohort with known cytomegalovirus serostatus were sequenced in order to replicate a published TCR-based CMV serostatus classifier. Broad study findings and their caveats: For CMV serostatus prediction, a median bootstrapped AUC of about 0.96 was reached with the original framework, and a median bootstrapped AUC of 0.91 was reached with a US-trained random forest. The original-framework classifier achieved a median bootstrapped AUC of about 0.95 with a 95% CI of 0.76-1.00 on the Belgian cohort. Of fewer than 200 previously reported CMV-associated TCRbeta sequences, 67 appeared in the CD4+ memory repertoires, each in one to five individuals. The results were interpreted as suggesting that the CMV-associated TCR signature is mostly present in the CD4+ memory repertoire. Only CD4+CD45RO+ memory cells were sequenced, in contrast to the original study, which included naive and memory CD4+ and CD8+ populations.

About this clone itself: This clone's antigen is unknown. Base qualities are not provided; no much larger clone lies one nucleotide away.

Genomic DNA was extracted from sorted cells with the Quick-DNA Microprep Kit. Amplification of TCRbeta DNA was done with the immunoSEQ hsTCRbeta kit, following the protocol from the manufacturer. An Illumina MiSeq instrument was used to sequence the TCRbeta libraries. From the authors' description of their analysis: Removing out-of-frame sequences left about 2,300,000 distinct TCRbeta sequences, an average of about 73,000 per individual. Each individual was scored by the count of around 160 previously reported CMV-associated TCRbeta sequences and the total productive distinct TCRbeta count. A beta-binomial model was reimplemented in Python, and scikit-learn random forests with default parameters were trained on US cohort data. Classifier performance on the Belgian cohort was summarized as median AUC with percentile confidence intervals calculated over 10,000 bootstrap iterations. TCRdb provides this immuneACCESS table in a form limited to in-frame rearrangements. Some clones are lacking; in checked studies, under half of them reflect an unresolved V gene, and why the rest are absent is not known. That table gives V, J and clone size, and the DNA gave D and trimming. This sample gives approximately 40,000 clones in total; around 72% of them show up just once. The top ten clonotypes cover less than 0.6% of the sample.

V ends up 6 bases short and J 6 bases short, with an unmatched junction base count of 7. Taken from the germline V gene, the CDR1 and CDR2 loops are MGHRA and YSYEKL. The CDR3 spans 14 residues, from the cysteine through the phenylalanine. Only the CDR3 part of the read is kept: 42 bases, read in frame from the first base. Single viable CD3+CD4+CD8-CD45RO+ cells were sorted as memory CD4+ T cells on a FACSAria II. To determine CMV serostatus, a Roche Elecsys assay was used that detects serum IgG against CMV pp150, pp28, p38 and p52. After thawing, total CD4+ T cells were enriched by positive selection with CD4 magnetic microbeads. The samples came from a separate study whose specific focus was interrogating the CD4+ T cell memory repertoire. Peripheral blood mononuclear cells were isolated and cryopreserved according to standard operating procedures, and serum was kept at -80 degrees C. Staining used CD3-PerCP (BW264/56), CD4-APC (RPA-T4), CD45RO-PE (UCHT1) and CD8-Pacific Orange (3B5) antibodies, with Sytox blue excluding non-viable cells.

In this chain, TRBV4-1 is recombined with TRBJ2-1, with TRBD1 matching 8 junction bases. This TCR was recovered from an adult in good health and CMV-seronegative. Sequenced: memory CD4+ T cells from blood. CDR3 sequence: CASRTRGQGNEQFF. The DNA sequence is given as TGCGCCAGCAGAACCAGGGGGCAAGGCAATGAGCAGTTCTTC.